This entry lists 26 T cell receptor beta chains sequenced from one sample in a study of T-cell reconstitution after alpha-beta-depleted transplantation in children (dated by TCRdb to 2016 to 2018). In light of the paper, this sample's treatment or condition label describes: allogeneic hematopoietic cell transplantation with graft depleted of TCRalphabeta T cells and CD19 B cells. Library preparation was by PCR. For sequencing, an Illumina HiSeq 2500 was employed. To normalize quantification of the TCRbeta repertoire, the TCR libraries were built with molecular barcoding that relied on unique molecular identifiers. TCRdb passed the public sequencing reads through fastp at Q25 and MiXCR, retaining productive beta sequences. Every CDR3 protein is listed once, alongside the most common genes and DNA of its rows. A total of about 580,000 distinct CDR3 sequences appear in this sample, about 23% of them only once. The ten largest account for around 14% of the sample.

The source material was PBMCs, mostly from graft donor cells, sampled 360 days after TCRalphabeta/CD19-depleted stem cell transplant. These TCRs come from a boy in the first two years of life who had a stem cell transplant for acute myeloid leukemia, so the T cells may come from the graft donor.

There are many counts of this clonotype. This chain links TRBV20-1 with TRBJ1-1; no clear D. The CDR3 is made up of 13 amino acids. CDR1 is DFQATT, CDR2 SNEGSKA, per germline (reference sequence). Trimming removed 2 bases from V and 2 bases from J, with 9 bases in between. CDR3 DNA: TGCAGTGCTAGACAGGACGGTAACACTGAAGCTTTCTTT. Amino acids: CSARQDGNTEAFF.

The V gene is TRBV15, the J gene TRBJ2-2; the match to TRBD1 covers 7 bases. The CDR3 consists of 15 residues. The ends lost 7 bases at V and 1 base at J; junction bases unmatched: 6. Germline loops: CDR1 LNHNV, CDR2 YYDKDF (reference sequence). CDR3 amino acids: CATTRDSLNTGELFF. CDR3 DNA: TGTGCCACCACCCGGGACAGCTTGAACACCGGGGAGCTGTTTTTT. Complete variable domain (other parts from reference TRBV15 and TRBJ2-2): DAMVIQNPRYQVTQFGKPVTLSCSQTLNHNVMYWYQQKSSQAPKLLFHYYDKDFNNEADTPDNFQSRRPNTSFCFLDIRSPGLGDTAMYLCATTRDSLNTGELFFGEGSRLTVL.

This clonotype was recorded at least ten times. The chain joins TRBV15 to TRBJ1-1, with D maybe TRBD1 (5 bases). V lost 1 base and J lost 3, with 9 bases in between. CDR3 length: 14 residues. CDR1 and CDR2 from the germline V gene are LNHNV and YYDKDF (reference sequence). The CDR3 DNA follows: TGTGCCACCAGCAGAGGCCAGGGTTACACTGAAGCTTTCTTT. It encodes CATSRGQGYTEAFF. The variable domain in full, completed from reference TRBV15 and TRBJ1-1, reads DAMVIQNPRYQVTQFGKPVTLSCSQTLNHNVMYWYQQKSSQAPKLLFHYYDKDFNNEADTPDNFQSRRPNTSFCFLDIRSPGLGDTAMYLCATSRGQGYTEAFFGQGTRLTVV.

In this sample, this clonotype turned up many times. The chain is built from TRBV24-1 and TRBJ2-3, with 9 positions matching TRBD1. There are 15 residues in the CDR3. Germline CDR1 is KGHDR and CDR2 is SFDVKD. The V and J ends lost 4 bases and 5 bases, in that order; junction bases with no gene match: 6. The CDR3 is CATSDRDRVGDTQYF. CDR3 DNA sequence: TGTGCCACCAGTGACAGGGACAGGGTCGGAGATACGCAGTATTTT.

The chain joins TRBV6-5 to TRBJ2-1; TRBD2 matches 8 bases. The V gene's germline CDR1 is MNHEY and CDR2 SVGAGI. The CDR3 sequence is 17 residues long. Germline trimming cut 0 bases from V and 5 bases from J; bases unmatched to any gene: 9. DNA of the CDR3: TGTGCCAGCAGTTACTCCGTACTAACTAGCGGTGACAATGAGCAGTTCTTC. This translates into CASSYSVLTSGDNEQFF.

This clonotype appeared a few times. The rearrangement uses TRBV29-1 and TRBJ2-2; TRBD1 aligns across 9 bases. Trimming cost V 7 bases and J 7 bases; bases outside gene matches: 16. This CDR3 region has 16 residues. In germline, CDR1 is SQVTM, CDR2 ANQGSEA. Written as DNA, the CDR3 is TGCAGCGGAACCTCCGGGACAGGGTCCGATGGCGGGGAGCTGTTTTTT. Translation gives CSGTSGTGSDGGELFF.

This clonotype was counted ten times or more. The genes are TRBV5-1 and TRBJ2-5; a possible D gene is TRBD2 (6 bases). This CDR3 is 13 amino acids long. CDR1 and CDR2 from the germline V gene are SGHRS and YFSETQ. Trimming took off 4 bases at V and 2 bases at J, with 9 bases between the two ends. The CDR3 protein is CASSARGQETQYF. In DNA form, the CDR3 reads TGCGCCAGCAGCGCCCGGGGGCAAGAGACCCAGTACTTC.

The V gene is TRBV28, the J gene TRBJ2-5; D gene uncertain. CDR3 length: 13 residues. Trimming shortened V by 5 bases and J by 2 bases, and 9 bases separated the two germline ends. Germline-derived CDR1 and CDR2 are MDHEN and SYDVKM. The chain's CDR3 is CASSREHQETQYF. The DNA of the CDR3 is TGTGCCAGCAGTCGAGAACATCAAGAGACCCAGTACTTC.

This clonotype was detected only a few times. The chain uses TRBV6-5 and TRBJ1-1, with TRBD1 matching over 8 bases. CDR1 is MNHEY and CDR2 is SVGAGI in the germline V gene. This CDR3 has 16 residues. Germline trimming cut 0 bases from V and 1 base from J; bases unmatched to any gene: 4. DNA of the CDR3: TGTGCCAGCAGTTACTCCCCCGGGACAGGGAACACTGAAGCTTTCTTT. Its translation is CASSYSPGTGNTEAFF.

The V call is TRBV19, the J call TRBJ1-5; D remains ambiguous. The germline V gene has CDR1 LNHDA and CDR2 SQIVND (reference sequence). The CDR3 runs to 12 residues. Trimming took off 7 bases at V and 6 bases at J, with 10 bases between the two ends. CDR3 coding DNA: TGTGCCAGTAAGGCAGAATTTCAGCCCCAGCATTTT. Translating it yields CASKAEFQPQHF.

The J gene is TRBJ2-7, the V gene TRBV28; no clear D. Germline CDR1 is MDHEN and CDR2 is SYDVKM. The CDR3 has 14 amino acids. V gave up 3 bases and J gave up 0 bases, with 9 bases separating them. The DNA for the CDR3 is TGTGCCAGCAGTTTGGGCTCAAGCTCCTACGAGCAGTACGTC. Its translation is CASSLGSSSYEQYV.

In this sample, this clonotype turned up a few times. The V gene is TRBV6-2 or TRBV6-3, the J gene TRBJ1-1; D unclear. The germline CDR1 and CDR2 sequences are MNHEY and SVGEGT. This CDR3 region has 13 residues. Trimming pared 2 bases from V and 3 bases from J, leaving 7 bases between. The CDR3 DNA reads TGTGCCAGCAGTTACGTGTCATACACTGAAGCTTTCTTT. Translation: CASSYVSYTEAFF.

This clonotype was seen only a few times. The V and J genes are TRBV6-2 or TRBV6-3 and TRBJ2-1; 11 bases are shared with TRBD2. The V gene's germline CDR1 is MNHEY and CDR2 SVGEGT. This CDR3 contains 14 residues. With 8 bases clipped from V and 7 bases from J, the junction kept 7 bases outside the gene matches. CDR3 bases: TGTGCCAGCCAACTAGCGGGGGTCGGTAATGAGCAGTTCTTC. Residues: CASQLAGVGNEQFF.

The table lists this clonotype with a few counts. This rearrangement joins TRBV9 to TRBJ2-7; 11 bases fit TRBD1. With V trimmed by 0 bases and J by 2 bases, 1 base remained unmatched. Germline CDR1 is SGDLS and CDR2 is YYNGEE. The CDR3 spans 15 residues. This CDR3 reads CASSVGDRGTYEQYF. CDR3 nucleotides: TGTGCCAGCAGCGTAGGGGACAGGGGGACCTACGAGCAGTACTTC.

This clonotype was detected many times. The genes are TRBV12-3 or TRBV12-4 and TRBJ2-2; perhaps TRBD1 as D (6 bases). This CDR3 is built from 13 residues. V was clipped by 8 bases and J by 8 bases, with 15 bases between them. In DNA, the CDR3 is TGTGCCAGCTTTCCCGGGACATCGGGGGAGCTGTTTTTT. Protein sequence: CASFPGTSGELFF.

This clonotype has a count of ten or more. The V gene is TRBV4-1, the J gene TRBJ1-1; D possibly corresponds to TRBD1 (6 bases). V lost 5 bases, J lost 0 bases, and 13 bases lay in between. The CDR3 spans 15 residues. Per the germline V gene, CDR1 is MGHRA and CDR2 is YSYEKL. The DNA for the CDR3 is TGCGCCAGCAGCTACCGACAGGCTATGAACACTGAAGCTTTCTTT. Encoded protein: CASSYRQAMNTEAFF.

The rearrangement uses TRBV18 and TRBJ1-1, with 9 bases lining up with TRBD1. V lost 5 bases to trimming and J lost 6 bases; unmatched junction nucleotides: 10. The CDR3 length is 15 residues. Germline V gene sequence: CDR1 KGHSH, CDR2 LQKENI. The CDR3 spells CASSASGTGHSEAFF. DNA for the CDR3: TGTGCCAGCTCAGCGTCCGGGACAGGGCATTCTGAAGCTTTCTTT.

This clonotype was counted only a few times. This chain connects TRBV6-5 to TRBJ1-1; D possibly corresponds to TRBD1 (5 bases). The CDR3 is made up of 11 amino acids. The V end was cut by 6 bases, the J end by 7 bases, with 9 bases between. CDR1 is MNHEY and CDR2 is SVGAGI in the germline V gene. The CDR3 here is CASSRDGEAFF. The DNA of the CDR3 is TGTGCCAGCAGCCGGGACGGTGAAGCTTTCTTT.

The V gene is TRBV7-2, the J gene TRBJ2-3; D might be TRBD1 (6 bases). This CDR3 contains 15 residues. V was shortened by 1 base and J by 5 bases, with 13 bases between the two germline ends. Germline-derived CDR1 and CDR2 are SGHTA and FQGNSA. CDR3: CASSLEWGLLDTQYF. Written as DNA, the CDR3 is TGTGCCAGCAGCTTAGAATGGGGGCTATTAGATACGCAGTATTTT.

Of note for this clonotype: Its ends do not fully match the called genes, so a read error is possible. CDR3 nucleotides: TGTGTCAGCAGTCCGGGGGCGGCCGGGGAGCTGTTTTTT. Translation: CVSSPGAAGELFF. The J gene is TRBJ2-2, the V gene TRBV12-3 or TRBV12-4; the D call may be TRBD1 or TRBD2 (6 bases each). The length of the CDR3 is 13 residues.

This chain joins TRBV12-3 or TRBV12-4 and TRBJ2-3; tentative D call: TRBD1 (6 bases). There are 16 residues in the CDR3. Trimming took 6 bases from V and 5 from J, leaving 21 bases between them. The CDR3: CASSHSSGALGDTQYF. The CDR3 DNA follows: TGTGCCAGCAGCCACTCATCAGGGGCCCTCGGAGATACGCAGTATTTT.

This clonotype was found many times. V and J are TRBV20-1 and TRBJ2-2; TRBD2 matches 7 bases. This CDR3 contains 14 residues. The germline gives CDR1 DFQATT, CDR2 SNEGSKA (reference sequence). V lost 3 bases, J lost 1 base, and 2 bases stayed unmatched. The CDR3 loop is CSARGLQNTGELFF. In nucleotides, the CDR3 is TGCAGTGCTAGGGGACTACAGAACACCGGGGAGCTGTTTTTT.

This rearrangement joins TRBV20-1 to TRBJ1-2, with no clear D. The CDR3 sequence is 10 residues long. V lost 6 bases, J lost 5 bases, and 7 bases lay in between. The germline gives CDR1 DFQATT, CDR2 SNEGSKA (reference sequence). The CDR3 DNA follows: TGCAGTGCCCAGACGTATGGCTACACCTTC. This translates into CSAQTYGYTF.

In this sample, this clonotype turned up many times. The chain recombines TRBV7-9 with TRBJ2-7, with a weak D call TRBD1 (5 bases). Germline values: CDR1 SEHNR, CDR2 FQNEAQ (reference sequence). The ends were cut back, 4 bases at V and 0 bases at J, with 13 bases in the middle. The CDR3 runs 15 residues. The CDR3 here is CASSSFPDSSYEQYF. CDR3 coding DNA: TGTGCCAGCAGCTCATTTCCCGACAGCTCCTACGAGCAGTACTTC.

This chain connects TRBV20-1 to TRBJ2-1, with TRBD2 matching 8 bases. Looked up from germline, CDR1 is DFQATT and CDR2 is SNEGSKA (reference sequence). J gave up 8 bases and V 6 bases, and 15 bases lay outside the gene matches. CDR3 length equals 15 residues. The CDR3 sequence is CSACPSGGPGDEQFF. CDR3 DNA: TGCAGTGCGTGCCCCAGCGGGGGCCCCGGGGATGAGCAGTTCTTC.

This clonotype turned up a few times. The CDR3 coding sequence is TGCAGTGCCACTGGACGAGTAGAGACCCAGTACTTC. Protein sequence: CSATGRVETQYF. The chain carries TRBV20-1 and TRBJ2-5; D unclear. Trimming stripped 6 bases from V and 4 bases from J, with 12 bases between. Germline-derived CDR1 and CDR2 are DFQATT and SNEGSKA (reference sequence). This CDR3 is built from 12 residues.